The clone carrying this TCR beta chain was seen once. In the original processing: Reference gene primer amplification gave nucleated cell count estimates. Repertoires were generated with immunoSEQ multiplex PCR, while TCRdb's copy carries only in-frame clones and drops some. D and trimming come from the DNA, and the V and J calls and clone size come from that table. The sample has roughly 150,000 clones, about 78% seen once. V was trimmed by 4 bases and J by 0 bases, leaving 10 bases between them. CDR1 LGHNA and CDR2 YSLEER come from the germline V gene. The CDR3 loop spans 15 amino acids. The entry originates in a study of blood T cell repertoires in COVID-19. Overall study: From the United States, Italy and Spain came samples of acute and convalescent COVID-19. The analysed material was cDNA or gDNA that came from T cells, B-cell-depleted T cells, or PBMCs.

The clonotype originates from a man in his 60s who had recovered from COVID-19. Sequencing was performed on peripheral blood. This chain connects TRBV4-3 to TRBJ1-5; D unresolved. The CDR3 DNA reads TGCGCCAGCAGCCCCTTACCGGGTAGCAATCAGCCCCAGCATTTT. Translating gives CASSPLPGSNQPQHF.